The 32 T cell receptor beta chains reported below all come from one sample, sequenced in a study of cytomegalovirus exposure and HLA in healthy donors. The PCR employed 60 Vbeta primers together with 13 Jbeta primers. TCRdb keeps only in-frame clones here, not all; method: immunoSEQ multiplex PCR. The specimen's table records tens of thousands of clones. Sequenced: PBMCs. These receptors all stem from a woman under 40 in good health and CMV-seronegative.

V usage is TRBV6-5 and J usage is TRBJ2-5, with 12 bases aligning to TRBD1. V gave up 2 bases and J gave up 5 bases; unmatched junction bases: 3. The CDR3 loop spans 15 amino acids. From germline, CDR1 is MNHEY and CDR2 SVGAGI. The CDR3: CASSYGTGGAETQYF. The CDR3 coding sequence is TGTGCCAGCAGTTACGGGACAGGGGGCGCCGAGACCCAGTACTTC.

The chain recombines TRBV27 with TRBJ2-7; D might be TRBD1 (6 bases). Germline assignment: CDR1 MNHEY and CDR2 SMNVEV (reference sequence). CDR3 size: 15 residues. Between the trimmed V and J ends, which lost 1 base and 5 bases, there was a span of 15 bases. The chain's CDR3 is CASSLFSGAIHEQYF. The CDR3 DNA reads TGTGCCAGCAGTTTATTCTCAGGGGCAATCCACGAGCAGTACTTC.

This chain uses TRBV19 with TRBJ1-2; TRBD1 agrees at 8 bases. CDR1 and CDR2 (germline): LNHDA, SQIVND (reference sequence). J gave up 4 bases and V 4 bases, and 11 bases lay outside the gene matches. The CDR3 spans 16 residues. This CDR3 is CASSKTGAPDLYGYTF. In DNA form, the CDR3 reads TGTGCCAGTAGTAAGACAGGGGCGCCCGACCTCTATGGCTACACCTTC.

Here the CDR3 DNA reads TGCGCCAGCAGCCAGGGAGGGGGGTTCTATGGCTACACCTTC. This codes for CASSQGGGFYGYTF. V and J are TRBV4-1 and TRBJ1-2, with a possible D match to TRBD1 (6 bases). The germline V and J ends were trimmed by 3 bases and 4 bases, with 12 bases remaining between them. Germline CDR1 reads MGHRA; CDR2 reads YSYEKL. The CDR3 consists of 14 residues.

The gene calls are TRBV4-1 and TRBJ2-5, with 7 bases that match TRBD2. The CDR3 consists of 15 residues. The germline gives CDR1 MGHRA, CDR2 YSYEKL. Trimming cost V 0 bases and J 3 bases; bases outside gene matches: 4. The CDR3 sequence: CASSQEGTTEETQYF. CDR3 nucleotides: TGCGCCAGCAGCCAAGAGGGGACTACTGAAGAGACCCAGTACTTC.

V and J are TRBV4-2 and TRBJ2-7; maybe TRBD2 (6 bases). The CDR3 is 17 residues long. V lost 0 bases and J lost 1, with 16 bases in between. The germline gives CDR1 LGHNA, CDR2 YNFKEQ. As DNA, the CDR3 is TGTGCCAGCAGCCAAGATCTGACGGGACTCCGGTCCTACGAGCAGTACTTC. Protein: CASSQDLTGLRSYEQYF.

The V call is TRBV15, the J call TRBJ1-5; 7 bases are a match to TRBD1. With 5 bases clipped from V and 7 bases from J, the junction kept 11 bases outside the gene matches. The CDR3 extends over 15 amino acids. The germline CDR1 and CDR2 sequences are LNHNV and YYDKDF (reference sequence). CDR3 DNA sequence: TGTGCCACCAGCCGCGGGACAGCGACTGGGCAGCCCCAGCATTTT. This sequence encodes CATSRGTATGQPQHF.

The chain is built from TRBV6-5 and TRBJ2-7; 11 positions match TRBD1. The trim removed 7 bases at V and 3 bases at J, leaving 5 bases unmatched. Germline lookup yields CDR1 MNHEY and CDR2 SVGAGI. CDR3 length: 14 amino acids. DNA of the CDR3: TGTGCCAGCACTAAAGGGACAGGGGGCTACGAGCAGTACTTC. Residues: CASTKGTGGYEQYF.

This chain links TRBV6-5 with TRBJ1-1; 10 positions match TRBD1. CDR1 and CDR2 from the germline V gene are MNHEY and SVGAGI. Losses at the gene ends were 5 bases for V and 9 bases for J; bases not matched to a gene: 12. The CDR3 runs to 15 residues. The CDR3 DNA is TGTGCCAGCAGTCCGCTGACAGGGGGCTATCTACAAGCTTTCTTT. This translates into CASSPLTGGYLQAFF.

V is TRBV18 and J is TRBJ2-5; 9 nucleotides align to TRBD1. The germline V gene has CDR1 KGHSH and CDR2 LQKENI. J was trimmed by 2 bases and V by 3 bases; bases with no gene match: 13. The CDR3 length is 18 residues. CDR3 DNA sequence: TGTGCCAGCTCACCGTCCGGGACAGGGCTCTTCCAACAAGAGACCCAGTACTTC. Translated: CASSPSGTGLFQQETQYF.

V is TRBV7-8 and J is TRBJ2-6, with D perhaps TRBD1 (5 bases). Germline V gene data show CDR1 as SGHVS and CDR2 as FQNEAQ. The CDR3 totals 17 residues. Trimming shortened V by 1 base and J by 0 bases, and 10 bases separated the two germline ends. The CDR3 DNA is TGTGCCAGCAGCTTAGGGGCAGGGAACTCTGGGGCCAACGTCCTGACTTTC. It translates to CASSLGAGNSGANVLTF.

The J gene is TRBJ2-1, the V gene TRBV6-1; 10 bases agree with TRBD2. The CDR3 covers 16 residues. V shed 1 base and J 4 bases; nucleotides not matched to a gene: 4. Germline assignment: CDR1 MNHNS and CDR2 SASEGT. CDR3 amino acids: CASSEGQGLAYNEQFF. The CDR3 coding sequence is TGTGCCAGCAGTGAAGGGCAGGGACTAGCGTACAATGAGCAGTTCTTC.

The chain carries TRBV7-2 and TRBJ1-1, with D unclear. V lost 5 bases to trimming and J lost 4 bases, with 14 bases between them. This CDR3 contains 14 residues. Per germline, CDR1 SGHTA and CDR2 FQGNSA. The CDR3 DNA reads as TGTGCCAGCAGCCCTCTGAGGCGCTTCACTGAAGCTTTCTTT. It specifies CASSPLRRFTEAFF.

The V call is TRBV28, the J call TRBJ1-2; tentative D call: TRBD1 (5 bases). V gave up 3 bases and J gave up 4 bases, with 12 bases separating them. The CDR3 loop spans 14 amino acids. CDR1 MDHEN and CDR2 SYDVKM come from the germline V gene. CDR3 in amino acids: CASSFPGGVYGYTF. The CDR3, as DNA: TGTGCCAGCAGTTTCCCGGGGGGGGTCTATGGCTACACCTTC.

The J gene is TRBJ1-1, the V gene TRBV19, with D perhaps TRBD1 (6 bases). V lost 5 bases and J lost 7, with 11 bases in between. This CDR3 spans 12 amino acids. CDR1 is LNHDA, CDR2 SQIVND, per germline (reference sequence). CDR3 loop: CASSSRDNEAFF. In DNA form, the CDR3 reads TGTGCCAGTAGTTCCCGGGACAATGAAGCTTTCTTT.

The rearrangement links TRBV28 to TRBJ2-1; weak D call: TRBD1 (6 bases). The CDR3 has 12 amino acids. Germline assignment: CDR1 MDHEN and CDR2 SYDVKM. V lost 5 bases and J lost 8, with 10 bases in between. Written as DNA, the CDR3 is TGTGCCAGCAGTCAACAGGGAGATGAGCAGTTCTTC. Translated, it gives CASSQQGDEQFF.

The rearrangement uses TRBV10-1 and TRBJ2-7, with D possibly TRBD2 on 7 matching bases. CDR1 and CDR2 (germline): WNHNN, SYGVQD (reference sequence). The germline V and J ends were trimmed by 0 bases and 3 bases, with 21 bases remaining between them. The CDR3 covers 18 residues. The CDR3 sequence is CASSESTRGGRSFYEQYF. The DNA for the CDR3 is TGCGCCAGCAGTGAGTCGACTCGCGGGGGCCGATCTTTCTACGAGCAGTACTTC.

This chain connects TRBV6-5 to TRBJ2-7; 9 nucleotides match TRBD1. The V gene's germline CDR1 is MNHEY and CDR2 SVGAGI. The CDR3 extends over 15 amino acids. V was pared by 6 bases and J by 1 base, with 7 bases of the junction left unmatched. This CDR3 reads CASRRTGGHSYEQYF. The CDR3 DNA reads TGTGCCAGCAGACGAACAGGGGGCCATTCCTACGAGCAGTACTTC.

V is TRBV4-2 and J is TRBJ2-7; 7 bases agree with TRBD1. The CDR3 is 15 amino acids. The germline gives CDR1 LGHNA, CDR2 YNFKEQ. V lost 0 bases to trimming and J lost 3 bases; unmatched junction nucleotides: 5. The CDR3 protein is CASSQERGPVYEQYF. The CDR3, as DNA: TGTGCCAGCAGCCAAGAGAGGGGGCCAGTCTACGAGCAGTACTTC.

The chain recombines TRBV18 with TRBJ1-3; 9 bases agree with TRBD1. Germline V gene lookup returns CDR1 KGHSH and CDR2 LQKENI. With 3 bases clipped from V and 6 bases from J, the junction kept 3 bases outside the gene matches. The CDR3 has 14 residues. The CDR3 reads CASSPGQGLNTIYF. Here the CDR3 DNA reads TGTGCCAGCTCACCGGGACAGGGCTTAAACACCATATATTTT.

This chain connects TRBV6-5 to TRBJ1-2; TRBD1 might be the D (5 bases). The ends were cut back, 8 bases at V and 3 bases at J, with 10 bases in the middle. CDR3 length equals 12 residues. CDR1 MNHEY and CDR2 SVGAGI come from the germline V gene. DNA for the CDR3: TGTGCCAGCGGCGACAGCTACTATGGCTACACCTTC. Protein: CASGDSYYGYTF.

This chain links TRBV29-1 with TRBJ1-1, with 7 bases that match TRBD1. Germline CDR1 and CDR2: SQVTM and ANQGSEA. The CDR3 is 15 residues long. Losses at the gene ends were 4 bases for V and 0 bases for J; bases not matched to a gene: 8. The chain's CDR3 is CSVGRDSTMNTEAFF. The CDR3 nucleotides are TGCAGCGTTGGCCGGGACAGCACCATGAACACTGAAGCTTTCTTT.

The genes are TRBV2 and TRBJ1-1, with D perhaps matching TRBD1 (5 bases). The V end lost 6 bases, the J end lost 5 bases, and 16 bases lay between the germline ends. The CDR3 totals 14 residues. From germline, CDR1 is SNHLY and CDR2 FYNNEI. CDR3 in DNA: TGTGCCAGCAGCGCAGTACCGCCAGGGACTGAAGCTTTCTTT. Its protein product is CASSAVPPGTEAFF.

The CDR3, as DNA: TGTGCCAGCAGCACAGGTAGCAATCAGCCCCAGCATTTT. Translating it yields CASSTGSNQPQHF. The rearrangement joins TRBV27 to TRBJ1-5; maybe TRBD1 (5 bases). The CDR3 is 13 residues long. Germline CDR1 reads MNHEY; CDR2 reads SMNVEV (reference sequence). V lost 6 bases and J lost 0, with 6 bases in between.

V is TRBV9 and J is TRBJ1-1, with D maybe TRBD1 (6 bases). Germline V gives CDR1 SGDLS, CDR2 YYNGEE. The V end lost 3 bases, the J end lost 0 bases, and 12 bases lay between the germline ends. The CDR3 is 15 residues long. CDR3: CASSAYRVMNTEAFF. For the CDR3, the DNA is TGTGCCAGCAGCGCCTACAGGGTGATGAACACTGAAGCTTTCTTT.

This chain uses TRBV30 with TRBJ2-1, with TRBD2 matching 7 bases. CDR3 size: 15 residues. The V gene end was trimmed by 3 bases and the J gene end by 7 bases; junction bases not matched to a gene: 12. The germline V gene has CDR1 GTSNPN and CDR2 SVGIG (reference sequence). The CDR3 DNA follows: TGTGCCTGGAGCCCAGCGGGATTACTTAGAAATGAGCAGTTCTTC. Amino acids: CAWSPAGLLRNEQFF.

The CDR3 region is CASSQEHPRMETQYF. DNA of the CDR3: TGTGCCAGCAGCCAAGAGCACCCTAGGATGGAGACCCAGTACTTC. The genes are TRBV4-2 and TRBJ2-5, with no clear D. The CDR3 runs 15 residues. V was clipped by 0 bases and J by 5 bases, with 13 bases between them. From germline, CDR1 is LGHNA and CDR2 YNFKEQ.

This chain uses TRBV19 with TRBJ2-2, with TRBD1 matching 7 bases. Germline CDR1 reads LNHDA; CDR2 reads SQIVND (reference sequence). V shed 3 bases, J shed 5 bases, and the junction held 9 bases outside the gene matches. CDR3 length equals 16 residues. Written as DNA, the CDR3 is TGTGCCAGTAGTATTTTGAGACAGGGCTGGACCGGGGAGCTGTTTTTT. Encoded protein: CASSILRQGWTGELFF.

The chain employs TRBV27 and TRBJ2-1; TRBD1 aligns across 7 bases. After removal of 7 bases from V and 0 bases from J, the junction contained 6 bases not matched to a gene. Looked up from germline, CDR1 is MNHEY and CDR2 is SMNVEV (reference sequence). The CDR3 is 15 residues long. The CDR3 DNA reads as TGTGCCAGCACCACAGGGGCCAGCTCCTACAATGAGCAGTTCTTC. As protein: CASTTGASSYNEQFF.

The chain links TRBV6-5 to TRBJ2-7, with TRBD1 matching 8 bases. This CDR3 is built from 15 residues. CDR1 MNHEY and CDR2 SVGAGI come from the germline V gene. Trimming cost V 0 bases and J 6 bases; bases outside gene matches: 7. CDR3 in DNA: TGTGCCAGCAGTTACTCGAGGCAGGGGGCGGGCGAGCAGTACTTC. Its protein is CASSYSRQGAGEQYF.

CDR3 amino acids: CASSPRQGRSYEQYF. DNA of the CDR3: TGTGCCAGCAGCCCTCGACAGGGGAGGTCCTACGAGCAGTACTTC. The V gene is TRBV9, the J gene TRBJ2-7, with TRBD1 matching 8 bases. CDR3 length equals 15 residues. V lost 4 bases, J lost 1 base, and 7 bases stayed unmatched. CDR1 SGDLS and CDR2 YYNGEE come from the germline V gene.

The rearrangement uses TRBV19 and TRBJ1-1, with D perhaps TRBD1 (5 bases). The CDR3 has 14 amino acids. Trimming cost V 6 bases and J 5 bases, with 16 bases left between them. In germline, CDR1 is LNHDA, CDR2 SQIVND (reference sequence). The CDR3 is CASRLGGVETEAFF. Written as DNA, the CDR3 is TGTGCCAGTAGATTGGGGGGGGTAGAAACTGAAGCTTTCTTT. Variable domain in full (rest from reference TRBV19 and TRBJ1-1): DGGITQSPKYLFRKEGQNVTLSCEQNLNHDAMYWYRQDPGQGLRLIYYSQIVNDFQKGDIAEGYSVSREKKESFPLTVTSAQKNPTAFYLCASRLGGVETEAFFGQGTRLTVV.